The 15 T cell receptor beta chains below were found in one sample sequenced in a study of siplizumab effects on memory and regulatory T cells. Data came from immunoSEQ multiplex PCR; TCRdb stores just in-frame clones and leaves some out. The sample includes under 85,000 clones, 80% to 90% seen only once; the top ten take roughly 1.7%. Sample: Tregs sorted from blood. The receptors here all came from a human donor in good health.

This sequence joins TRBV4-1 and TRBJ2-3, with D possibly being TRBD1 (6 bases). The CDR3 length is 18 residues. Germline CDR1 reads MGHRA; CDR2 reads YSYEKL. The V gene lost 0 bases and the J gene lost 4 bases, with 20 bases spanning the gap. The CDR3 DNA follows: TGCGCCAGCAGCCAAGACGCGTTGTGGACAGCAATCGCAGATACGCAGTATTTT. Its translation is CASSQDALWTAIADTQYF.

This sequence joins TRBV2 and TRBJ2-7; 8 positions match TRBD1. The CDR3 consists of 16 residues. Germline V gene data show CDR1 as SNHLY and CDR2 as FYNNEI. J gave up 0 bases and V 5 bases, and 9 bases lay outside the gene matches. CDR3 loop: CASSYSQGQVSYEQYF. Here the CDR3 DNA reads TGTGCCAGCAGTTACTCACAGGGACAGGTCTCCTACGAGCAGTACTTC.

The chain combines TRBV5-1 with TRBJ2-1; 7 nucleotides line up with TRBD2. The CDR3 covers 16 residues. CDR1 SGHRS and CDR2 YFSETQ come from the germline V gene. With V trimmed by 2 bases and J by 0 bases, 5 bases remained unmatched. Written as DNA, the CDR3 is TGCGCCAGCAGCTTCCGGGAGGCGAGCTCCTACAATGAGCAGTTCTTC. Its translation is CASSFREASSYNEQFF.

This clone is judged medium-sized. J is TRBJ2-7 and V is TRBV19; 8 bases line up with TRBD1. The CDR3 totals 13 residues. V gave up 10 bases and J gave up 4 bases; unmatched junction bases: 9. Per the germline V gene, CDR1 is LNHDA and CDR2 is SQIVND (reference sequence). The CDR3 DNA follows: TGTGCCACCAGCAGGGGGCGAATATACGAGCAGTACTTC. It translates to CATSRGRIYEQYF.

CDR3 sequence reads: CAWSVRLAGGRGETQYF. The CDR3 DNA reads TGTGCCTGGAGTGTACGGCTAGCGGGAGGCCGGGGGGAGACCCAGTACTTC. V gene TRBV30 combines with J gene TRBJ2-5, with 11 bases that match TRBD2. The V and J ends lost 0 bases and 5 bases, in that order; junction bases with no gene match: 11. The CDR3 consists of 17 residues. Germline V gene lookup returns CDR1 GTSNPN and CDR2 SVGIG (reference sequence).

The genes are TRBV30 and TRBJ1-3; D is unclear. The V gene lost 2 bases and the J gene lost 3 bases, with 11 bases spanning the gap. This CDR3 region has 14 residues. Germline lookup yields CDR1 GTSNPN and CDR2 SVGIG (reference sequence). The CDR3 bases are TGTGCCTGGAGTTGGGAGGGTGGTGGAAACACCATATATTTT. It codes for CAWSWEGGGNTIYF.

This clone came up a few times. This chain uses TRBV15 with TRBJ2-1; 10 bases fit TRBD2. Germline CDR1 LNHNV, CDR2 YYDKDF (reference sequence). Losses at the gene ends were 0 bases for V and 2 bases for J; bases not matched to a gene: 10. The length of the CDR3 is 19 residues. The CDR3 DNA reads as TGTGCCACCAGCAGAGATCTTGGAGCGGGAGGGTTTACCTACAATGAGCAGTTCTTC. As protein: CATSRDLGAGGFTYNEQFF.

The chain recombines TRBV4-2 with TRBJ1-3; D not resolved. The germline V gene encodes CDR1 LGHNA and CDR2 YNFKEQ. The CDR3 has 16 amino acids. The V end lost 1 base, the J end lost 1 base, and 11 bases lay between the germline ends. In DNA, the CDR3 is TGTGCCAGCAGCCAAGGAAAGTGGGGATCTGGAAACACCATATATTTT. Its protein is CASSQGKWGSGNTIYF.

The chain couples TRBV27 to TRBJ2-7; possible D gene TRBD2, 5 bases. Germline V gene data show CDR1 as MNHEY and CDR2 as SMNVEV (reference sequence). V lost 6 bases and J lost 0, with 9 bases in between. The CDR3 consists of 13 residues. The CDR3, as DNA: TGTGCCAGCAGCCCGGGGTCCTCCTACGAGCAGTACTTC. Amino acids: CASSPGSSYEQYF.

The chain combines TRBV5-1 with TRBJ2-3, with a possible D match to TRBD1 (6 bases). The CDR3 is 14 residues long. The V end was cut by 5 bases, the J end by 4 bases, with 14 bases between. CDR1 and CDR2 from the germline V gene are SGHRS and YFSETQ. This chain's CDR3 is CASRRDTYSDTQYF. The CDR3 region has the DNA TGCGCCAGCAGACGGGACACCTATTCAGATACGCAGTATTTT.

The J gene is TRBJ1-1, the V gene TRBV30, with a tentative D call TRBD1 (5 bases). In germline, CDR1 is GTSNPN, CDR2 SVGIG (reference sequence). V gave up 5 bases and J gave up 6 bases, with 10 bases separating them. The CDR3 sequence is 11 residues long. Written as DNA, the CDR3 is TGTGCCTGGGGACAACAGTCTGAAGCTTTCTTT. It yields the protein CAWGQQSEAFF.

V gene TRBV29-1 combines with J gene TRBJ2-7; 10 bases are shared with TRBD2. V was pared by 5 bases and J by 7 bases, with 2 bases of the junction left unmatched. Germline-derived CDR1 and CDR2 are SQVTM and ANQGSEA. The CDR3 loop spans 11 amino acids. The CDR3, as DNA: TGCAGCGTTAGCGGGAGGGGAGAGCAGTACTTC. It is translated as CSVSGRGEQYF.

This rearrangement joins TRBV5-6 to TRBJ1-2, with 9 bases that match TRBD1. After removal of 1 base from V and 9 bases from J, the junction contained 10 bases not matched to a gene. From germline, CDR1 is SGHDT and CDR2 YYEEEE. CDR3 length: 15 residues. CDR3 in amino acids: CASSLWDRVITSYTF. In nucleotides, the CDR3 is TGTGCCAGCAGCTTGTGGGACAGGGTAATTACAAGCTACACCTTC.

The chain links TRBV10-3 to TRBJ2-7; D remains unclear. The CDR3 length is 12 residues. Trimming took off 5 bases at V and 6 bases at J, with 11 bases between the two ends. Per germline, CDR1 ENHRY and CDR2 SYGVKD. CDR3 in DNA: TGTGCCATCAGTTTAGGGTCGTTCGAGCAGTACTTC. Its translation is CAISLGSFEQYF.

This clone was recorded only once. This chain joins TRBV14 and TRBJ2-5; tentative D call: TRBD2 (6 bases). The V gene's germline CDR1 is SGHDN and CDR2 FVKESK. The CDR3 is 15 residues long. V gave up 0 bases and J gave up 5 bases, with 13 bases separating them. CDR3 nucleotides: TGTGCCAGCAGCCAAGATGGACTAACCGGGGAGACCCAGTACTTC. Translated, it gives CASSQDGLTGETQYF.